This note documents a single T cell receptor beta chain sequence. The target of this receptor is not known. No base-level quality is on record; no much larger clone is a single base apart. V loses 2 bases, J loses 5 bases, and the germline ends lie 13 bases apart. From the cysteine up to the phenylalanine, the CDR3 has a length of 15 residues. The kept DNA is CDR3 alone, 45 bases in frame from the first base. According to the germline V gene, CDR1 reads MDHEN and CDR2 reads SYDVKM. This sample was included in a study of blood T cell repertoires in COVID-19 (dated by TCRdb to 2020 to 2022). At the level of the whole study: Samples from collaborators originated in the United States, Italy and Spain and spanned both the acute and convalescent phases of COVID-19. The prospective study material was composed of cDNA or gDNA derived from T cells, B-cell-depleted T cells, or PBMCs. The dataset comprised deeply sampled blood TCRbeta repertoires from subjects exposed to, actively infected with, or recovered from COVID-19. The repertoires were made available in a free public database intended to serve as a resource for research on the immune response to SARS-CoV-2. Samples came from the ongoing ImmuneRACE study (first 160 participants) plus 1,254 subjects from 6 global collaborators. Sample metadata almost always included a de-identified subject ID, COVID-19 status, age in years and sex. HLA class I and class II types, where available, came from metadata supplied by the sample provider rather than from assay-based typing.

The paper as a whole reports these results and caveats: Clinical and demographic metadata were provided uncurated, with the amount varying by source and participant.

Whole blood was collected in K2EDTA tubes by collaborating institutions according to the institutions' own protocols. For TCRbeta analysis, collaborator samples were shipped as frozen whole blood, as isolated PBMCs, or as DNA extracted from either sample type. TCRbeta CDR3 regions were amplified from genomic DNA using the immunoSEQ Assay, a bias-controlled multiplex PCR. As for how the authors treated the data: Within the assay, amplification of reference gene primers was used to estimate how many nucleated cells each sample contained. To quantify the absolute abundance of each unique TCRbeta CDR3 rearrangement, sequence reads were collapsed and filtered. For each sample, productive Simpson clonality was calculated by taking the square root of Simpson's diversity index across productive rearrangements. Drawn from immuneACCESS, this table holds only the in-frame rearrangements with V and J called that TCRdb kept. Clones are partly lost; checked studies trace under half to an unresolved V gene and leave the rest unexplained. V and J calls and clone size are copied from that table; D and trimming were computed from the DNA. The sample contains 200,000 to 250,000 clones, about 79% of them found a single time. Roughly a tenth of the sample is in the top ten clones.

This TCR was sampled from a middle-aged man with active or convalescent COVID-19. What was sequenced was peripheral blood. The chain joins TRBV28 to TRBJ2-1; matching of 7 bases hints at TRBD2 as the D gene. At the DNA level, the sequence is TGTGCCAGCAGTTTACGGGGGGCTAAAGACAATGAGCAGTTCTTC. The resulting protein is CASSLRGAKDNEQFF.